What follows are 25 T cell receptor beta chains derived from one specimen sequenced in a study of T cell repertoires in cytomegalovirus infection. TCRdb fed the reads into MiXCR, producing one record per CDR3 protein. This sample carries fewer than 550,000 distinct CDR3 sequences, around 32% of them seen once, and the ten largest clones take roughly 15%. Sequences were obtained from PBMCs. The receptors derive from a human donor in good health (CMV status not recorded). Some clones in this sample may be carry-over from other donors' samples.

This clonotype was recorded at least ten times. The V call is TRBV28, the J call TRBJ1-2; no reliable D call. CDR1 and CDR2 (germline): MDHEN, SYDVKM. The CDR3 covers 13 residues. The ends were cut back, 5 bases at V and 4 bases at J, with 11 bases in the middle. The CDR3 nucleotides read TGTGCCAGCAGTCAAGGGTTTCTCTATGGCTACACCTTC. Translated, it gives CASSQGFLYGYTF.

The chain employs TRBV20-1 and TRBJ2-7; the D is unclear. V was cut by 6 bases and J by 2 bases, with 8 bases left in between. Germline CDR1 DFQATT, CDR2 SNEGSKA (reference sequence). This CDR3 is 11 amino acids long. CDR3 nucleotide sequence: TGCAGTGCAGGGCGCACCTACGAGCAGTACTTC. It is translated as CSAGRTYEQYF.

This clonotype was observed many times. The rearrangement links TRBV7-8 to TRBJ1-4, with 8 positions matching TRBD1. The CDR3 sequence is 16 residues long. V shed 5 bases and J 0 bases; nucleotides not matched to a gene: 5. Per the germline V gene, CDR1 is SGHVS and CDR2 is FQNEAQ. The DNA for the CDR3 is TGTGCCAGCAGCCCGGGGACAGGCACAACTAATGAAAAACTGTTTTTT. Protein product: CASSPGTGTTNEKLFF.

J is TRBJ2-5 and V is TRBV20-1; D not resolved. The germline gives CDR1 DFQATT, CDR2 SNEGSKA (reference sequence). The CDR3 loop spans 14 amino acids. V lost 6 bases and J 2 bases, leaving 16 bases between the germline ends. The DNA of the CDR3 is TGCAGTGCCCACCAGGAAGGACCTCAAGAGACCCAGTACTTC. Its translation: CSAHQEGPQETQYF.

V gene TRBV28 combines with J gene TRBJ1-3, with D maybe TRBD1 (5 bases). This CDR3 spans 15 amino acids. V was pared by 2 bases and J by 0 bases, with 8 bases between. Germline lookup yields CDR1 MDHEN and CDR2 SYDVKM. The CDR3 spells CASSLGAASGNTIYF. The CDR3 DNA is TGTGCCAGCAGTTTAGGGGCAGCCTCTGGAAACACCATATATTTT.

The gene calls are TRBV12-5 and TRBJ1-1, with D unresolved. This CDR3 is 11 amino acids long. Germline V lookup: CDR1 LGHNT, CDR2 FRNRAP. Trimming pared 5 bases from V and 7 bases from J, leaving 8 bases between. The DNA for the CDR3 is TGTGCTAGTGGTACGTCAGATGAAGCTTTCTTT. Protein sequence: CASGTSDEAFF.

In this sample, this clonotype turned up a few times. V is TRBV20-1 and J is TRBJ2-3; unclear D gene. Germline loops: CDR1 DFQATT, CDR2 SNEGSKA (reference sequence). The CDR3 length is 10 residues. V was clipped by 8 bases and J by 8 bases, with 11 bases between them. CDR3 sequence: CSPAHGTQYF. As DNA, the CDR3 is TGCAGTCCCGCCCACGGTACGCAGTATTTT.

This clonotype came up a few times. The chain combines TRBV6-5 with TRBJ1-2; 9 nucleotides agree with TRBD1. CDR3 length: 15 residues. CDR1 and CDR2 from the germline V gene are MNHEY and SVGAGI. Trimming cost V 0 bases and J 2 bases; bases outside gene matches: 1. The CDR3 loop is CASSYSGQGNYGYTF. In nucleotides, the CDR3 is TGTGCCAGCAGTTACTCCGGACAGGGGAACTATGGCTACACCTTC.

This chain connects TRBV6-2 or TRBV6-3 to TRBJ2-1, with 9 positions matching TRBD2. This CDR3 contains 16 residues. The J segment lost 6 bases and the V segment lost 6 bases, leaving 12 bases of the junction unmatched. Per the germline V gene, CDR1 is MNHEY and CDR2 is SVGEGT. The CDR3 DNA reads TGTGCCAGCAGACTACGGGGGGGGACTAGCTTCAATGAGCAGTTCTTC. This translates into CASRLRGGTSFNEQFF.

This chain uses TRBV20-1 with TRBJ2-5; TRBD2 matches 16 bases. Germline CDR1 and CDR2: DFQATT and SNEGSKA (reference sequence). The V gene end was trimmed by 6 bases and the J gene end by 3 bases; junction bases not matched to a gene: 7. The CDR3 is 16 amino acids. The CDR3 DNA sequence: TGCAGTGCCGCGGGACTAGCGGGGGGGCGGGAAGAGACCCAGTACTTC. Translation gives CSAAGLAGGREETQYF.

The chain links TRBV25-1 to TRBJ2-3, with D unclear. The CDR3 consists of 16 residues. V shed 1 base and J shed 4 bases, with 15 bases lying between them. Germline V lookup: CDR1 MGHDK, CDR2 SYGVNS. CDR3 in DNA: TGTGCCAGCAGTGAATGGTCTAAAGGGTCGGCAGATACGCAGTATTTT. This encodes CASSEWSKGSADTQYF.

The sample holds many counts of this clonotype. This chain connects TRBV7-2 to TRBJ2-3, with a weak D call TRBD2 (6 bases). This CDR3 is built from 15 residues. Germline CDR1 reads SGHTA; CDR2 reads FQGNSA. V gave up 0 bases and J gave up 5 bases, with 12 bases separating them. This chain's CDR3 is CASSLADPGVDTQYF. CDR3 in DNA: TGTGCCAGCAGCTTAGCCGACCCGGGGGTAGATACGCAGTATTTT.

This chain links TRBV10-3 with TRBJ2-7; TRBD2 is a possible D gene (5 bases). The germline CDR1 and CDR2 sequences are ENHRY and SYGVKD. The CDR3 has 14 amino acids. The germline V and J ends were trimmed by 6 bases and 4 bases, with 16 bases remaining between them. The CDR3: CAIRRTGNEYEQYF. The CDR3 DNA reads as TGTGCCATCAGGAGGACGGGGAACGAATACGAGCAGTACTTC.

This clonotype was picked up many times. This chain links TRBV7-2 with TRBJ1-2; 8 bases map to TRBD1. Germline V gene lookup returns CDR1 SGHTA and CDR2 FQGNSA. The trim removed 4 bases at V and 0 bases at J, leaving 7 bases unmatched. The CDR3 runs to 16 residues. CDR3 bases: TGTGCCAGCAGCTCAGGGGGCGCCTCCGCTAACTATGGCTACACCTTC. Protein product: CASSSGGASANYGYTF.

Remarks on this clonotype: A far larger clone is one base from this, pointing to a likely read error. The chain combines TRBV10-2 with TRBJ1-2; 7 positions agree with TRBD1. Germline V gene lookup returns CDR1 WSHSY and CDR2 SAAADI. This CDR3 contains 13 residues. CDR3 loop: CASSPTGDYGSTF. DNA of the CDR3: TGCGCCAGCAGCCCAACAGGGGACTATGGCTCCACCTTC.

Concerning this clonotype: Just one base apart from a much larger clone, this may be a read error. V usage is TRBV7-8 and J usage is TRBJ2-7; D unresolved. Trimming removed 1 base from V and 0 bases from J, with 10 bases in between. The CDR3 is 15 residues long. The germline gives CDR1 SGHVS, CDR2 FQNEAQ. CDR3 in DNA: TGTGCCAGCAGCTTAGTAGGCATAAACTCCTACGAGCAGTACTTC. Its translation is CASSLVGINSYEQYF.

The rearrangement joins TRBV20-1 to TRBJ1-6; the D gene is possibly TRBD1 (5 bases). Germline CDR1 reads DFQATT; CDR2 reads SNEGSKA (reference sequence). The CDR3 extends over 19 amino acids. Trimming took off 0 bases at V and 6 bases at J, with 24 bases between the two ends. CDR3 region: CSARDLRDPSHPFNSPLHF. The CDR3 coding sequence is TGCAGTGCTAGAGATTTGAGGGACCCTAGTCACCCGTTTAATTCACCCCTCCACTTT.

The chain uses TRBV7-2 and TRBJ1-3; a possible D gene is TRBD1 (6 bases). Germline assignment: CDR1 SGHTA and CDR2 FQGNSA. Deletions cut 2 bases from V and 2 bases from J, with 10 bases between. This CDR3 is 15 amino acids long. The CDR3 is CASSLLQGAGNTIYF. CDR3 nucleotide sequence: TGTGCCAGCAGCTTATTACAGGGTGCTGGAAACACCATATATTTT.

The rearrangement joins TRBV4-1 to TRBJ2-7; 8 bases line up with TRBD2. With V trimmed by 4 bases and J by 7 bases, 12 bases remained unmatched. Germline values: CDR1 MGHRA, CDR2 YSYEKL. This CDR3 is built from 15 residues. CDR3 DNA: TGCGCCAGCAGCCTCGCCTGGGGGGCGGGGGGTGAGCAGTACTTC. As protein: CASSLAWGAGGEQYF.

This clonotype has only a few counts. The rearrangement links TRBV6-1 to TRBJ1-2, with D unclear. From germline, CDR1 is MNHNS and CDR2 SASEGT. The CDR3 consists of 14 residues. V lost 5 bases, J lost 0 bases, and 10 bases lay in between. CDR3 sequence (DNA): TGTGCCAGCAGTAGGCTCGGGGCTAACTATGGCTACACCTTC. Its protein product is CASSRLGANYGYTF.

This clonotype was counted between two and nine times. The chain uses TRBV7-3 and TRBJ2-3; 7 bases line up with TRBD2. Looked up from germline, CDR1 is SGHTA and CDR2 is FQGTGA. V was pared by 5 bases and J by 4 bases, with 6 bases of the junction left unmatched. The CDR3 has 14 residues. For the CDR3, the DNA is TGTGCCAGCAGCCGCGGGGGAGCGGCAGATACGCAGTATTTT. Protein sequence: CASSRGGAADTQYF.

The table lists this clonotype with a count of one. One end of the junction varies from germline; a read error may be responsible. This sequence joins TRBV10-2 and TRBJ2-1, with D perhaps TRBD1 or TRBD2 (5 bases each). Germline loops: CDR1 WSHSY, CDR2 SAAADI. The CDR3 extends over 15 amino acids. As DNA, the CDR3 is TGCGCCAGCAGCCTAGGGACGGGATCTTACAATGAGCGGTTCTTC. Encoded protein: CASSLGTGSYNERFF.

This clonotype was picked up many times. The V call is TRBV4-1, the J call TRBJ2-5; possibly TRBD1 or TRBD2 for D (5 bases each). CDR3 length: 16 residues. V shed 0 bases and J shed 2 bases, with 13 bases lying between them. Germline-derived CDR1 and CDR2 are MGHRA and YSYEKL. CDR3 DNA sequence: TGCGCCAGCAGCCAAGATAGTGTGGGGACGCAAGAGACCCAGTACTTC. This gives the protein CASSQDSVGTQETQYF.

This clonotype was counted at least ten times. The rearrangement links TRBV7-2 to TRBJ2-1; the D gene is possibly TRBD2 (5 bases). Germline CDR1 SGHTA, CDR2 FQGNSA. Trimming removed 5 bases from V and 4 bases from J, with 15 bases in between. The CDR3 has 15 residues. The chain's CDR3 is CASSQLASSYNEQFF. The CDR3 nucleotides are TGTGCCAGCAGCCAATTGGCTAGCAGTTACAATGAGCAGTTCTTC. The complete variable domain, with remaining parts taken from reference TRBV7-2 and TRBJ2-1, reads GAGVSQSPSNKVTEKGKDVELRCDPISGHTALYWYRQSLGQGLEFLIYFQGNSAPDKSGLPSDRFSAERTGGSVSTLTIQRTQQEDSAVYLCASSQLASSYNEQFFGPGTRLTVL.

A remark on this clonotype: Possible read error: a much larger clone is one base away. The chain uses TRBV7-8 and TRBJ2-7; 7 nucleotides agree with TRBD1. This CDR3 has 14 amino acids. Germline-derived CDR1 and CDR2 are SGHVS and FQNEAQ. This chain's CDR3 is CAISDRVTSYEQYF. CDR3 DNA sequence: TGTGCCATCAGCGACAGGGTAACGTCCTACGAGCAGTACTTC.